This TCR beta chain was observed in a study of shared clonotypes between healthy human individuals. Splitting of each subset's genomic DNA was done evenly across several immunoSEQ plates. Profiling relied on immunoSEQ multiplex PCR, and the TCRdb table lists in-frame clones only, not all of them. Of over 1.5 million clones in the sample, around 98% were seen once. CD45RA+ naive and CD45RA-negative memory subsets were separated from CD4+ cells. Germline lookup yields CDR1 LNHDA and CDR2 SQIVND (reference sequence). This CDR3 has 13 residues. Germline trimming cut 5 bases from V and 9 bases from J; bases unmatched to any gene: 9.

The clonotype was recovered from a man aged 25-40 years in good health. The rearrangement joins TRBV19 to TRBJ2-5, with 7 bases lining up with TRBD1. The sequenced sample was naive CD4+ T cells sorted from blood. The subset is: CD45RA+ positively selected. The CDR3 region has the DNA TGTGCCAGTAGTGAGGGGGCAAGGGCGGCCCAGTACTTC. This encodes CASSEGARAAQYF. Drawing the rest from reference TRBV19 and TRBJ2-5, the complete variable domain is DGGITQSPKYLFRKEGQNVTLSCEQNLNHDAMYWYRQDPGQGLRLIYYSQIVNDFQKGDIAEGYSVSREKKESFPLTVTSAQKNPTAFYLCASSEGARAAQYFGPGTRLLVL.